The clone carrying this T cell receptor beta chain was seen a single time. No antigen is known for it. This specimen belongs to a study of vaccination and CD4 T cells after COVID-19. Study in general: Stimulation of the cells used overlapping spike peptide pools from SARS-CoV-2 and from the common cold coronaviruses HCoV-NL63, HCoV-OC43 and HCoV-229E. Either a CEFX pool, an HIV-1 Nef pool, or no peptide was added to control cultures. Study-wide results and caveats: From a median of roughly 21 to 38, SARS-CoV-2-reactive clonotypes increased, though not significantly. Convalescent patients had 304 of 307 vaccine-specific clones showing spike mono-reactivity.

Germline loops: CDR1 MDHEN, CDR2 SYDVKM. The CDR3 totals 16 residues. V lost 7 bases to trimming and J lost 0 bases; unmatched junction nucleotides: 3. Treatment denoted: approximately 11-day PBMC culture with coronavirus spike peptide pools or control peptides (ViraFEST assay). Sequenced with the Oncomine TCR Beta short-read assay was DNA taken from cultured CD4+ T cells. TCRdb itself ran the PCR reads through MiXCR, one entry per CDR3 protein. In the table there are approximately 26,000 distinct CDR3 sequences, about 40% of which are singletons. The clonotype originates from a human donor who had recovered from COVID-19. Input material: CD4+ T cells from blood, cultured in vitro. The J gene is TRBJ1-6, the V gene TRBV28; 10 bases match TRBD1. The CDR3 loop reads CASTRTGGSYNSPLHF. CDR3 nucleotides: TGTGCCAGCACCAGGACAGGGGGCTCCTATAATTCACCCCTCCACTTT.